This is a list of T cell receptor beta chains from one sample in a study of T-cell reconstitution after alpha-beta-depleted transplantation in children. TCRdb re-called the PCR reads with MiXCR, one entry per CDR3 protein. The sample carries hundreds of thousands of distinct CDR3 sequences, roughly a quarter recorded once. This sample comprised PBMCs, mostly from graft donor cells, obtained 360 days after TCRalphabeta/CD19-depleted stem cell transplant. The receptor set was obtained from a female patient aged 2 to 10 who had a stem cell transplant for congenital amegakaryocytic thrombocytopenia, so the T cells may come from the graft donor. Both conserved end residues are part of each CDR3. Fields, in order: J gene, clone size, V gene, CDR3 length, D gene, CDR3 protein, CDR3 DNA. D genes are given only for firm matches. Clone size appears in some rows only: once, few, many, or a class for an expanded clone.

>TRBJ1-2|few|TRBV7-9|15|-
CASSLDEIGDYGYTF
TGTGCCAGCAGCTTAGATGAAATAGGGGACTATGGCTACACCTTC
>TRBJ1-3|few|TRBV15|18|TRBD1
CATSRERTGRNSGNTIYF
TGTGCCACCAGCAGAGAAAGGACAGGAAGAAACTCTGGAAACACCATATATTTT
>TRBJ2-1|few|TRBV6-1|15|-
CASKRLGQIAEGRVF
TGTGCCAGCAAGAGGCTAGGGCAGATCGCCGAGGGCAGAGTCTTC
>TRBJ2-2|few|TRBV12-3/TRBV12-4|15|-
CASSLGASRPGELFF
TGTGCCAGCAGTTTAGGAGCTAGCCGCCCCGGGGAGCTGTTTTTT
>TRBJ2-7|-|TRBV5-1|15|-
CASSLEGREVWEQYF
TGCGCCAGCAGCTTGGAGGGAAGGGAGGTGTGGGAGCAGTACTTC
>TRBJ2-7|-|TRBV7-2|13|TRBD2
CASSPPSGYEQYF
TGTGCCAGCAGCCCCCCTAGCGGTTACGAGCAGTACTTC
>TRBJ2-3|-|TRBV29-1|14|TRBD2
CSVRPSGRADTQYF
TGCAGCGTTCGACCTAGCGGGAGGGCAGATACGCAGTATTTT
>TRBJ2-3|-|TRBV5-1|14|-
CASSSEISTDTQYF
TGCGCCAGCAGCTCAGAGATTAGCACAGATACGCAGTATTTT
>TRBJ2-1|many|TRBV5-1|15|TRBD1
CASSLMGTGYNEQFF
TGCGCCAGCAGCTTGATGGGGACAGGGTACAATGAGCAGTTCTTC
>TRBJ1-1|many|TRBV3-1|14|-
CASSQEYPGTEAFF
TGTGCCAGCAGCCAAGAATACCCCGGCACTGAAGCTTTCTTT
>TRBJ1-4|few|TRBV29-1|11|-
CSVEQAEKLFF
TGCAGCGTTGAACAGGCTGAAAAACTGTTTTTT
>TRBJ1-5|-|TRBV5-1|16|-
CASSRSPGLGNQPQHF
TGCGCCAGCAGCCGATCCCCGGGACTCGGCAATCAGCCCCAGCATTTT
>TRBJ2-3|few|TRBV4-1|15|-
CASSQERGSGDTQYF
TGCGCCAGCAGCCAAGAAAGAGGCTCCGGAGATACGCAGTATTTT
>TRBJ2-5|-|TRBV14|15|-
CASSQTRGRQETQYF
TGTGCCAGCAGCCAGACCAGGGGACGACAAGAGACCCAGTACTTC
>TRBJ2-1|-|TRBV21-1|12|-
CASSLAKDEQFF
TGTGCCAGCTCTCTAGCGAAGGATGAGCAGTTCTTC
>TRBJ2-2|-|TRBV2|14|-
CASSNRMNTGELFF
TGTGCCAGCAGTAACCGAATGAACACCGGGGAGCTGTTTTTT
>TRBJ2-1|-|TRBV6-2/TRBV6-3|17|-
CASSYPGPKSSYNEQFF
TGTGCCAGCAGTTACCCGGGACCGAAAAGCTCCTACAATGAGCAGTTCTTC
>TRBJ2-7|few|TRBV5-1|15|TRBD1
CASSPQTGGSYEQYF
TGCGCCAGCAGCCCCCAGACAGGGGGCTCCTACGAGCAGTACTTC
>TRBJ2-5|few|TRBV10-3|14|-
CAISAGTIRETQYF
TGTGCCATCAGTGCGGGGACAATCAGGGAGACCCAGTACTTC
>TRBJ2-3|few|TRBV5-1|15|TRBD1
CASSRAQGVSDTQYF
TGCGCCAGCAGCCGTGCACAGGGGGTGTCAGATACGCAGTATTTT
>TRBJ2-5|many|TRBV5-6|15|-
CASSRGAPYQETQYF
TGTGCCAGCAGCCGTGGGGCCCCCTACCAAGAGACCCAGTACTTC
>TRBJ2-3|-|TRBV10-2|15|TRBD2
CASRLAGGSTDTQYF
TGCGCCAGCAGACTAGCGGGGGGGAGCACAGATACGCAGTATTTT
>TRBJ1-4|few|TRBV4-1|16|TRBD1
CASSLGQGPPNEKLFF
TGCGCCAGCAGCCTCGGACAGGGGCCCCCTAATGAAAAACTGTTTTTT
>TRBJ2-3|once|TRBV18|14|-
CASSPDLVSDTQYF
TGTGCCAGCTCACCGGATCTGGTATCAGATACGCAGTATTTT
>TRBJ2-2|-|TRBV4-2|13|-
CASSPTTTGELFF
TGTGCCAGCAGTCCTACAACAACCGGGGAGCTGTTTTTT
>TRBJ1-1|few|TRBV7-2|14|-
CASSFTGTDTEAFF
TGTGCCAGCAGCTTCACAGGAACAGACACTGAAGCTTTCTTT
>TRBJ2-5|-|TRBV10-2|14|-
CASSEWGSGETQYF
TGCGCCAGCAGTGAGTGGGGGTCGGGGGAGACCCAGTACTTC
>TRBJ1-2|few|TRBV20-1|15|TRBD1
CSAPHGTGPSYGYTF
TGCAGTGCTCCGCACGGGACAGGACCTTCCTATGGCTACACCTTC
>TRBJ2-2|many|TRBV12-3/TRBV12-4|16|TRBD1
CASSLKGQPFFGELFF
TGTGCCAGCAGTTTAAAGGGACAGCCATTCTTCGGGGAGCTGTTTTTT
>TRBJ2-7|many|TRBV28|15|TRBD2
CASSLLSGRSYEQYF
TGTGCCAGCAGTTTACTTAGCGGGAGGTCCTACGAGCAGTACTTC
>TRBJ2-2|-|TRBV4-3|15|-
CASSQPGALVGELFF
TGCGCCAGCAGCCAACCAGGGGCATTGGTCGGGGAGCTGTTTTTT
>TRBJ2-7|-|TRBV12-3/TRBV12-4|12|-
CASSPPSRKQYF
TGTGCCAGCAGTCCCCCTAGCCGTAAGCAGTACTTC
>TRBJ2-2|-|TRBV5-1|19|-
CASRPPVTGSALNTRELFF
TGCGCCAGCAGACCCCCCGTCACAGGGAGTGCTCTGAACACCAGGGAGCTGTTTTTT
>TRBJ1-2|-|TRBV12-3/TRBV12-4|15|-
CASSPSVQGRSGYTF
TGTGCCAGCAGTCCCTCCGTCCAGGGGAGAAGCGGCTACACCTTC
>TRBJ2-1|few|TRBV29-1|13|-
CSVESIRYNEQFF
TGCAGCGTTGAAAGTATCCGGTACAATGAGCAGTTCTTC
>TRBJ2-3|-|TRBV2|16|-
CASSDRPAATTDTQYF
TGTGCCAGCAGTGATAGGCCTGCCGCGACCACAGATACGCAGTATTTT
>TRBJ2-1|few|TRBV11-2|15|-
CASSLDHRGRGEQFF
TGTGCCAGCAGCTTAGATCACCGGGGGCGGGGTGAGCAGTTCTTC
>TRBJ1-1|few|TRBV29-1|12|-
CSVEVWEGVAFF
TGCAGCGTTGAAGTGTGGGAGGGGGTTGCTTTCTTT
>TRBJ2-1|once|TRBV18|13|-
CASSPSRDNEQFF
TGTGCCAGCTCACCTTCTAGGGACAATGAGCAGTTCTTC
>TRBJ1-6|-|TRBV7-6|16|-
CASSPRPASANSPLHF
TGTGCCAGCAGCCCTAGACCGGCCAGTGCCAATTCACCCCTCCACTTT
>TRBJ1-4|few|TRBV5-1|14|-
CASSLRGASEKLFF
TGCGCCAGCAGCTTGCGAGGGGCCTCCGAAAAACTGTTTTTT
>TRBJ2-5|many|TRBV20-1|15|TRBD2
CSARNSGGLQETQYF
TGCAGTGCCCGCAATAGCGGGGGCCTTCAAGAGACCCAGTACTTC
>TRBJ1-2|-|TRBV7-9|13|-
CASSLTSDYGYTF
TGTGCCAGCAGCTTAACGTCGGACTATGGCTACACCTTC
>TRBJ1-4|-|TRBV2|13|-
CASNRGTNEKLFF
TGTGCCAGCAATCGGGGAACTAATGAAAAACTGTTTTTT
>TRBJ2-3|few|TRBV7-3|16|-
CASSLRALAATDTQYF
TGTGCCAGCAGCTTAAGGGCTCTAGCAGCCACAGATACGCAGTATTTT
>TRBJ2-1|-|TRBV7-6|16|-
CASSLARGTVYNEQFF
TGTGCCAGCAGCTTAGCTCGGGGGACTGTTTACAATGAGCAGTTCTTC
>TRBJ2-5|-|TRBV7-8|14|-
CASSLKSDQETQYF
TGTGCCAGCAGCTTAAAAAGCGACCAAGAGACCCAGTACTTC
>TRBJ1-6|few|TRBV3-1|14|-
CASSQGHTNSPLHF
TGTGCCAGCAGCCAGGGGCACACGAATTCACCCCTCCACTTT
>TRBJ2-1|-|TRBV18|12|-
CASSPITEEQFF
TGTGCCAGCTCACCAATCACGGAAGAGCAGTTCTTC
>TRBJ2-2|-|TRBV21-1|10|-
CASSREELFF
TGTGCCAGCAGCAGGGAGGAGCTGTTTTTT
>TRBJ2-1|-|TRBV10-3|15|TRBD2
CAIKSGGSSYNEQFF
TGTGCCATCAAGAGCGGGGGGAGCTCCTACAATGAGCAGTTCTTC
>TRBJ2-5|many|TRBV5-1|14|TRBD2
CASSLASGEETQYF
TGCGCCAGCAGCTTGGCTAGCGGGGAGGAGACCCAGTACTTC
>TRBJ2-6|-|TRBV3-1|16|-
CASSPREAPRANVLTF
TGTGCCAGCAGCCCCAGGGAGGCCCCTCGGGCCAACGTCCTGACTTTC
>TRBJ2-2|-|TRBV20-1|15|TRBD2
CSASPSGSFTGELFF
TGCAGTGCTAGCCCCAGCGGGAGTTTCACCGGGGAGCTGTTTTTT
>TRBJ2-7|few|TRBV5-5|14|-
CASSLIGGGHEQYF
TGTGCCAGCAGCTTGATCGGGGGTGGCCACGAGCAGTACTTC
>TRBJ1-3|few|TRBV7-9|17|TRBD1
CASSPPLGTGAGNTIYF
TGTGCCAGCAGCCCGCCCCTCGGGACAGGGGCTGGAAACACCATATATTTT
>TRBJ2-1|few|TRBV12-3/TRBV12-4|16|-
CASTPRVGPYYNEQFF
TGTGCCAGCACTCCTCGGGTTGGGCCGTACTACAATGAGCAGTTCTTC
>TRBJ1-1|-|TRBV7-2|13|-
CASSERQSTEAFF
TGTGCCAGCAGCGAAAGACAAAGCACTGAAGCTTTCTTT
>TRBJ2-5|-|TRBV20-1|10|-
CSAVEETQYF
TGCAGTGCTGTAGAAGAGACCCAGTACTTC
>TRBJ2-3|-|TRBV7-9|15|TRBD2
CASSFRRGGADTQYF
TGTGCCAGCAGCTTTCGGCGGGGGGGCGCAGATACGCAGTATTTT